Listed below are T cell receptor beta chains from one sample, sequenced in a study of T cells in narcolepsy. Repertoires were generated with immunoSEQ multiplex PCR, while TCRdb's copy carries only in-frame clones and drops some. The data hold about 40,000 clones, with approximately 88% observed a single time. Sequencing was done on a sample of CD45RA- memory CD4+ T cells from PBMCs. The receptor source for this set is a human donor with narcolepsy. Each CDR3 is given with its conserved first and last residue. A D gene is named only where the DNA matches it firmly. The size entry is marked missing in some rows and otherwise reads once, few, many or a size class.

J: TRBJ2-1
D: TRBD2
size: -
V: TRBV7-9
DNA: TGTGCCAGCAGCTTAGTGGGAGGGCCCGGGAATGAGCAGTTCTTC
CDR3: CASSLVGGPGNEQFF

J: TRBJ2-1
D: TRBD1
size: -
V: TRBV7-3
DNA: TGTGCCAGCAGCTTATGGGACAGGGGGCCTGGGGAGCAGTTCTTC
CDR3: CASSLWDRGPGEQFF

J: TRBJ1-2
D: -
size: -
V: TRBV5-1
DNA: TGCGCCAGCAGCTTGCAGGATCCTAACTATGGCTACACCTTC
CDR3: CASSLQDPNYGYTF

J: TRBJ2-1
D: -
size: -
V: TRBV15
DNA: TGTGCCACCAGCAGAGATTCGGTTGAGCAGTTCTTC
CDR3: CATSRDSVEQFF

J: TRBJ1-2
D: TRBD1
size: -
V: TRBV7-9
DNA: TGTGCCAGCAGCGCAGAGGGACAGTACTATGGCTACACCTTC
CDR3: CASSAEGQYYGYTF

J: TRBJ2-5
D: -
size: -
V: TRBV9
DNA: TGTGCCAGCAGCGCGACGGGGGGCAGAGAGACCCAGTACTTC
CDR3: CASSATGGRETQYF

J: TRBJ1-4
D: -
size: -
V: TRBV7-8
DNA: TGTGCCAGCAGCTTAGGGGCGTTTAATGAAAAACTGTTTTTT
CDR3: CASSLGAFNEKLFF

J: TRBJ2-1
D: -
size: -
V: TRBV6-1
DNA: TGTGCCAGCAGTGAACTCGCGGGGGCCAATACGGGCAATGAGCAGTTCTTC
CDR3: CASSELAGANTGNEQFF

J: TRBJ1-3
D: -
size: -
V: TRBV5-5
DNA: TGTGCCAGCAGCTTGGTAGGAGGGGGTTCCTCTGGAAACACCATATATTTT
CDR3: CASSLVGGGSSGNTIYF

J: TRBJ2-1
D: -
size: -
V: TRBV5-6
DNA: TGTGCCAGCAGCGGGTTGTGGGGGGACTCCTACAATGAGCAGTTCTTC
CDR3: CASSGLWGDSYNEQFF

J: TRBJ1-2
D: -
size: -
V: TRBV6-1
DNA: TGTGCCAGCAGTTACCTTGGGTCCTGCCACTTC
CDR3: CASSYLGSCHF

J: TRBJ2-3
D: -
size: -
V: TRBV9
DNA: TGTGCCAGCAGCGTAGGGAGGAGGCCCCAAGATACGCAGTATTTT
CDR3: CASSVGRRPQDTQYF

J: TRBJ1-1
D: -
size: -
V: TRBV29-1
DNA: TGCAGCGTTGAAGTATCAGTCACTGAAGCTTTCTTT
CDR3: CSVEVSVTEAFF

J: TRBJ2-1
D: TRBD2
size: -
V: TRBV11-2
DNA: TGTGCCAGCAGCTCCACGCTCGTGGCGGGGGGGCGCAATGAGCAGTTCTTC
CDR3: CASSSTLVAGGRNEQFF

J: TRBJ2-5
D: -
size: few
V: TRBV4-1
DNA: TGCGCCAGCAGCCCGATAGGACTTAGAACCGGGGTTGGCCAGTACTTC
CDR3: CASSPIGLRTGVGQYF

J: TRBJ1-3
D: -
size: medium-sized
V: TRBV7-8
DNA: TGTGCCAGCAGCTTCGGGGACGGCTCTGGAAACACCATATATTTT
CDR3: CASSFGDGSGNTIYF

J: TRBJ2-1
D: -
size: -
V: TRBV10-3
DNA: TGTGCCATCAGTGAGAGGGCCGGGAATGAGCAGTTCTTC
CDR3: CAISERAGNEQFF

J: TRBJ1-3
D: -
size: -
V: TRBV5-4
DNA: TGTGCCAGCAGCTTGGGGAGCTCTGGAAACACCATATATTTT
CDR3: CASSLGSSGNTIYF

J: TRBJ2-4
D: -
size: -
V: TRBV11-2
DNA: TGTGCCAGCAGCTTAGATCGAGGGGGTCGCATTCAGTACTTC
CDR3: CASSLDRGGRIQYF

J: TRBJ1-2
D: -
size: few
V: TRBV10-3
DNA: TGTGCCATCGGGGTGGAGGCTGGCTACACCTTC
CDR3: CAIGVEAGYTF

J: TRBJ2-7
D: TRBD2
size: -
V: TRBV25-1
DNA: TGTGCCAGCAGTGACTCGGGTAGCGGGATAAAGAACGAGCAGTACTTC
CDR3: CASSDSGSGIKNEQYF

J: TRBJ1-6
D: TRBD1
size: -
V: TRBV28
DNA: TGTGCCAGCAGCTCCGGGCCGACAGGGTCTTCACCCCTCCACTTT
CDR3: CASSSGPTGSSPLHF

J: TRBJ2-7
D: -
size: -
V: TRBV28
DNA: TGTGCCAGCACGGGTCAGGGAAAAGGGCACTACGAGCAGTACTTC
CDR3: CASTGQGKGHYEQYF

J: TRBJ2-5
D: TRBD1
size: once
V: TRBV7-2
DNA: TGTGCCAGCATCGAAAATGGTGACAGGGCGGAGACCCAGTACTTC
CDR3: CASIENGDRAETQYF

J: TRBJ2-5
D: -
size: -
V: TRBV7-2
DNA: TGTGCCAGCGTACCGACCCCCGGCCAAGAGACCCAGTACTTC
CDR3: CASVPTPGQETQYF

J: TRBJ1-2
D: -
size: once
V: TRBV19
DNA: TGTGCCAGTAGTATAGAGGGGAACTATGGCTACACCTTC
CDR3: CASSIEGNYGYTF

J: TRBJ1-2
D: -
size: -
V: TRBV5-5
DNA: TGTGCCAGCGAGAATCACCTACCAGGAAAGACCTATGGCTACACCTTC
CDR3: CASENHLPGKTYGYTF

J: TRBJ1-5
D: -
size: few
V: TRBV19
DNA: TGTGCCAGTAGGGGGGTTATGGGGAATCAGCCCCAGCATTTT
CDR3: CASRGVMGNQPQHF

J: TRBJ1-2
D: TRBD1
size: -
V: TRBV9
DNA: TGTGCCAGCAGCCTACCAGGGGGCGCGGTCAGTGGCTACACCTTC
CDR3: CASSLPGGAVSGYTF

J: TRBJ1-2
D: -
size: -
V: TRBV6-1
DNA: TGTGCCAGCAGTGAAGCATACACTCCTAACTATGGCTACACCTTC
CDR3: CASSEAYTPNYGYTF

J: TRBJ2-3
D: -
size: -
V: TRBV19
DNA: TGTGCCAGTAGTCTCCTCCCCGGGAGTCGCACAGATACGCAGTATTTT
CDR3: CASSLLPGSRTDTQYF

J: TRBJ1-2
D: TRBD1
size: -
V: TRBV4-3
DNA: TGCGCCAGCAGCCCGAACCAACGCGCAGGGGGGTCCTATGGCTACACCTTC
CDR3: CASSPNQRAGGSYGYTF

J: TRBJ1-3
D: TRBD1
size: -
V: TRBV19
DNA: TGTGCCAGTAGCAACAGGGGGCTCGGAAACACCATATATTTT
CDR3: CASSNRGLGNTIYF

J: TRBJ1-2
D: -
size: -
V: TRBV6-5
DNA: TGTGCCACCGGGGTCTCCTATGGCTACACCTTC
CDR3: CATGVSYGYTF

J: TRBJ1-5
D: -
size: -
V: TRBV6-1
DNA: TGTGCCAGCAGTCCAACGACAGGTCGCAATCAGCCCCAGCATTTT
CDR3: CASSPTTGRNQPQHF

J: TRBJ1-1
D: -
size: -
V: TRBV5-6
DNA: TGTGCCAGCACTAACGGGGGGCGGTATGAAGCTTTCTTT
CDR3: CASTNGGRYEAFF

J: TRBJ1-2
D: TRBD1
size: once
V: TRBV4-3
DNA: TGCGCCAGCAGCCAAGAGGGACAGGGGGCTAACTATGGCTACACCTTC
CDR3: CASSQEGQGANYGYTF

J: TRBJ2-3
D: TRBD1
size: -
V: TRBV5-1
DNA: TGCGCCAGCAGCTTGGAGACAGGGGGCATTTCAGATACGCAGTATTTT
CDR3: CASSLETGGISDTQYF

J: TRBJ2-6
D: -
size: -
V: TRBV14
DNA: TGCGCCAGCAGAAGGGGTACCGTTCCCACTGGGGCCAACGTCCTGACTTTC
CDR3: CASRRGTVPTGANVLTF

J: TRBJ2-7
D: TRBD2
size: -
V: TRBV5-1
DNA: TGCGCCAGCAGCTCGACTAGCGGGGGTTACGAGCAGTACTTC
CDR3: CASSSTSGGYEQYF

J: TRBJ1-3
D: -
size: few
V: TRBV19
DNA: TGTGCCAGTAGTCTGGAGACTGGAAACACCATATATTTT
CDR3: CASSLETGNTIYF

J: TRBJ2-3
D: -
size: -
V: TRBV18
DNA: TGTGCCAGCTCACGTTCAGGAGATACGCAGTATTTT
CDR3: CASSRSGDTQYF

J: TRBJ2-1
D: TRBD1
size: -
V: TRBV30
DNA: TGTGCCTGGAGTGTTTTCGGTCGGCAGGGGGCAAGGAATGAGCAGTTCTTC
CDR3: CAWSVFGRQGARNEQFF

J: TRBJ2-1
D: TRBD1
size: -
V: TRBV5-1
DNA: TGCGCCAGCAGCTTGTCTCAGGACAGGAGGAATGAGCAGTTCTTC
CDR3: CASSLSQDRRNEQFF

J: TRBJ2-5
D: TRBD1
size: -
V: TRBV2
DNA: TGTGCCAGCAAACTAGACAGGGGATTTTGGGAGACCCAGTACTTC
CDR3: CASKLDRGFWETQYF

J: TRBJ2-7
D: -
size: -
V: TRBV5-1
DNA: TGCGCCAGCAGTTTGGGGGCCCCCTCCTACGAGCAGTACTTC
CDR3: CASSLGAPSYEQYF

J: TRBJ2-7
D: -
size: -
V: TRBV6-1
DNA: TGTGCCAGCAGCCCAACGGGCAGGGCCGAGCAGTACTTC
CDR3: CASSPTGRAEQYF

J: TRBJ1-3
D: -
size: -
V: TRBV19
DNA: TGTGCCAGTAGTAGCCAGGGTGTTGGTGGAAACACCATATATTTT
CDR3: CASSSQGVGGNTIYF

J: TRBJ2-1
D: -
size: -
V: TRBV7-8
DNA: TGTGCCAGCACCACCGGGACTGCCCTCGGGCGGGATGAGCAGTTCTTC
CDR3: CASTTGTALGRDEQFF

J: TRBJ1-3
D: -
size: -
V: TRBV5-6
DNA: TGTGCCAGCAGCCCATGGACAGTTTTCTCTGGAAACACCATATATTTT
CDR3: CASSPWTVFSGNTIYF

J: TRBJ2-7
D: -
size: -
V: TRBV5-4
DNA: TGTGCCAGCAGCTTGTCCGAGCTTCTTGCGAGAGAGCAGTACTTC
CDR3: CASSLSELLAREQYF

J: TRBJ2-5
D: TRBD1
size: -
V: TRBV5-6
DNA: TGTGCCAGCAGCTTGGGGGACAGCCAAGAGACCCAGTACTTC
CDR3: CASSLGDSQETQYF

J: TRBJ2-7
D: -
size: few
V: TRBV29-1
DNA: TGCAGCTCCCTCGGGGCAGGGGGGTCCTACGAGCAGTACTTC
CDR3: CSSLGAGGSYEQYF

J: TRBJ2-7
D: -
size: -
V: TRBV28
DNA: TGTGCCAGCACCTCGGCGGTAGCCTTCTACGAGCAGTACTTC
CDR3: CASTSAVAFYEQYF

J: TRBJ2-6
D: TRBD1
size: -
V: TRBV4-1
DNA: TGCGCCAGCAGGGTAACAGGGGTTGGGGCCAACGTCCTGACTTTC
CDR3: CASRVTGVGANVLTF

J: TRBJ2-7
D: -
size: -
V: TRBV6-1
DNA: TGTGCATCCGGGACGGCAGGCTACGAGCAGTACTTC
CDR3: CASGTAGYEQYF

J: TRBJ1-2
D: TRBD1
size: -
V: TRBV5-1
DNA: TGCGCCAGCAGCTTCGGCGGGACAGGGGCCGCCGCGACTATTAGCTACACCTTC
CDR3: CASSFGGTGAAATISYTF